This is a list of T cell receptor beta chains from one sample in a study of regulatory T cells in long-lasting Graves disease. A single record per CDR3 protein comes from TCRdb applying MiXCR to the multiplex PCR reads. This table has approximately 540,000 distinct CDR3 sequences, around 11% appearing once. This sample was also put to use in a study of T cells in Graves' hyperthyroidism and ophthalmopathy.

The source was peripheral blood mononuclear cells (PBMCs), collected at new diagnosis, from a patient treated with antithyroid drugs. The receptors come from a young woman with Graves disease. Both conserved end residues are part of each CDR3. The D gene is left open where the match is weak. Some rows mark clone size as missing; the rest say once, few, many or name a class of expanded clone.

J	D	V	size	DNA	CDR3
TRBJ2-5	NA	TRBV19	NA	TGTGCCACTTCAAGGGTAGCGGTTAACCAAGAGACCCAGTACTTC	CATSRVAVNQETQYF
TRBJ1-1	NA	TRBV6-2/TRBV6-3	many	TGTGCCAGCAGTCAACAGGTAGCGAACACTGAAGCTTTCTTT	CASSQQVANTEAFF
TRBJ2-1	NA	TRBV7-3	many	TGTGCCAGCAGCTTATCGAGGGTCTCCTACAATGAGCAGTTCTTC	CASSLSRVSYNEQFF
TRBJ1-1	NA	TRBV12-3/TRBV12-4	many	TGTGCCAGCAGTTTCCGTTGGCTCACTGAAGCTTTCTTT	CASSFRWLTEAFF
TRBJ1-3	NA	TRBV11-2	few	TGTGCCAGCAGCTTAGCCCATCCCATGACAGGACTCTCTGGAAACACCATATATTTT	CASSLAHPMTGLSGNTIYF
TRBJ1-1	NA	TRBV27	NA	TGTGCCAGCAGTCAGATTACGACAGCCTTGAACACTGAAGCTTTCTTT	CASSQITTALNTEAFF
TRBJ1-1	NA	TRBV11-3	NA	TGTGCCAGCAGGCCGGACTCCGGCACTGAAGCTTTCTTT	CASRPDSGTEAFF
TRBJ2-5	NA	TRBV19	few	TGTGCCAGTACCCCGGCCGGGCGTGTAGGGACCCAGTACTTC	CASTPAGRVGTQYF
TRBJ2-7	TRBD2	TRBV7-3	many	TGTGCCAGCAGCCCCCCACCAGCTAGCGGGGGGTCCTACGAGCAGTACTTC	CASSPPPASGGSYEQYF
TRBJ2-6	NA	TRBV5-5	once	TGTGCCAGCAGCTTGGGACAGGTCTGGGTTGGGGCCAACGTCCTGACTTTC	CASSLGQVWVGANVLTF
TRBJ2-2	NA	TRBV9	NA	TGTGCCAGCAGCGTAGGGACAGCGAGGGAGCTGTTTTTT	CASSVGTARELFF
TRBJ1-4	TRBD1	TRBV19	NA	TGTGCCAGTGGGACAGACTGGGAAAAACTGTTTTTT	CASGTDWEKLFF
TRBJ2-1	NA	TRBV3-1	NA	TGTGCCAGCAGCCTACTCGGGATAAATGAGCAGTTCTTC	CASSLLGINEQFF
TRBJ1-1	TRBD1	TRBV27	many	TGTGCCAGCAGACGGGGACAGGACTACACTGAAGCTTTCTTT	CASRRGQDYTEAFF
TRBJ1-4	NA	TRBV20-1	many	TGCAGTGCTATCCTTGCAACTAATGAAAAACTGTTTTTT	CSAILATNEKLFF
TRBJ2-1	NA	TRBV18	few	TGTGCCAGCTCACGCATAGCGGATACCTACAATGAGCAGTTCTTC	CASSRIADTYNEQFF
TRBJ2-3	NA	TRBV6-5	many	TGTGCCAGCAGTTACTTAAGGGCAACAGATACGCAGTATTTT	CASSYLRATDTQYF
TRBJ2-7	NA	TRBV28	many	TGTGCCAGCAGTTTATCGCCAGGGAGTGAGCAGTACTTC	CASSLSPGSEQYF
TRBJ2-1	TRBD2	TRBV6-2/TRBV6-3	once	TGTGCCAGCAGTGGGGGAACGGGACTAGCGGCCTTCGATGAGCAGTTCTTC	CASSGGTGLAAFDEQFF
TRBJ1-2	NA	TRBV2	many	TGTGCCAGCAGTGAAGTCAGACACTATGGCTACACCTTC	CASSEVRHYGYTF
TRBJ1-6	NA	TRBV7-2	NA	TGTGCCAGCAGCTTCACGGTTAATTCACCCCTCCACTTT	CASSFTVNSPLHF
TRBJ1-1	NA	TRBV20-1	many	TGCAGTGCTCGGGACCCAAATGGGGATATGAACACTGAAGCTTTCTTT	CSARDPNGDMNTEAFF
TRBJ2-7	TRBD2	TRBV20-1	many	TGCAGTGCTCGGGCGGGGACTAGGGCATACGAGCAGTACTTC	CSARAGTRAYEQYF
TRBJ1-1	NA	TRBV27	many	TGTGCCAGCAGTTTATGGGGCAGATCTGAAGCTTTCTTT	CASSLWGRSEAFF
TRBJ2-5	NA	TRBV5-1	many	TGCGCCAGCAGCTTGGGACCGGGCATCCAAGAGACCCAGTACTTC	CASSLGPGIQETQYF